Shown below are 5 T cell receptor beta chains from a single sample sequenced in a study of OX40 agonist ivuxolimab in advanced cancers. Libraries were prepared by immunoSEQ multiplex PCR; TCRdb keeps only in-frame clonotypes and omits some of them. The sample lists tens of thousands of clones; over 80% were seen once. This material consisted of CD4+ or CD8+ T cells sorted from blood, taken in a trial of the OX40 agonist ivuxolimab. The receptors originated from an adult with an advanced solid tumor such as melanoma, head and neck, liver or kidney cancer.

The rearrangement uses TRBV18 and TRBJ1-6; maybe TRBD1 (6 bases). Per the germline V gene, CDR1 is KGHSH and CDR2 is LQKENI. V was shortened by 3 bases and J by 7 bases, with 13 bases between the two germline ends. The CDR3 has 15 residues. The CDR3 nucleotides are TGTGCCAGCTCACCTCCCGGGGGCGAAAATTCACCCCTCCACTTT. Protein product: CASSPPGGENSPLHF.

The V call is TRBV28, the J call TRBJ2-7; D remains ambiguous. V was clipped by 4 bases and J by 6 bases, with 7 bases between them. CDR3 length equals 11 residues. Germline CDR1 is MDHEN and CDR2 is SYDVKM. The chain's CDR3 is CASSYLFEQYF. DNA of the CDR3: TGTGCCAGCAGTTACCTCTTCGAGCAGTACTTC.

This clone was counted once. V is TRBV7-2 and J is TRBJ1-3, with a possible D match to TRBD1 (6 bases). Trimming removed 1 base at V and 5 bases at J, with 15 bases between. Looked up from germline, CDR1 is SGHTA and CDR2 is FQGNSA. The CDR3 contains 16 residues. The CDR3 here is CASSLGGAGERNTIYF. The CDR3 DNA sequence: TGTGCCAGCAGCTTAGGGGGGGCAGGGGAGAGAAACACCATATATTTT.

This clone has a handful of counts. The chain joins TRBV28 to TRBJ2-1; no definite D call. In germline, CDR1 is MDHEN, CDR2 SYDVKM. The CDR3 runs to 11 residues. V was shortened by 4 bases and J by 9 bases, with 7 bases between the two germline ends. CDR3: CASSSAGEQFF. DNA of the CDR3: TGTGCCAGCAGTTCTGCAGGTGAGCAGTTCTTC.

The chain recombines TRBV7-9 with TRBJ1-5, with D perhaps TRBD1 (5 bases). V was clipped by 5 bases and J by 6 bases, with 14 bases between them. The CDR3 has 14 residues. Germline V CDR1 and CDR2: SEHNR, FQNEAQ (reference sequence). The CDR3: CASSVGDWLQPQHF. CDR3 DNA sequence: TGTGCCAGCAGCGTAGGGGATTGGCTTCAGCCCCAGCATTTT.